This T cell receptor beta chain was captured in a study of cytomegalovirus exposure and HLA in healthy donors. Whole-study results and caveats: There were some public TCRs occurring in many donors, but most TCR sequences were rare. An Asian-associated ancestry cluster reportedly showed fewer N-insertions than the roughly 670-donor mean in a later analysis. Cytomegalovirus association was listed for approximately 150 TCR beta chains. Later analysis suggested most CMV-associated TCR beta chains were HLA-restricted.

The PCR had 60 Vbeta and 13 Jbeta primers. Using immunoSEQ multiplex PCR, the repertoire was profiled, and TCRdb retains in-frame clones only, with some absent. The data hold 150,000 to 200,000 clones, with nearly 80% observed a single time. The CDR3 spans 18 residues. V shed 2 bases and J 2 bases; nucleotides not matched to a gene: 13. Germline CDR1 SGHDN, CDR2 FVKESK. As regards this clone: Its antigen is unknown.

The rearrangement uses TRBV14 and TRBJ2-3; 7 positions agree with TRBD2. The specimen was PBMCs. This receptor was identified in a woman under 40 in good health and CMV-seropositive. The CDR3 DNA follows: TGTGCCAGCAGCCAATCCCTCGAGACTAGCTACATCACAGATACGCAGTATTTT. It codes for CASSQSLETSYITDTQYF.